The clone carrying this T cell receptor beta chain was seen a single time. Germline CDR1 reads PRHDT; CDR2 reads FYEKMQ (reference sequence). The CDR3 sequence is 15 residues long. Trimming at V came to 0 bases and at J to 5 bases, leaving 3 bases not matched to a gene. The source of the sample is a study of blood T cell repertoires in COVID-19. This table comes from immunoSEQ multiplex PCR, and its TCRdb copy is limited to in-frame clones, with some not included. The sample records 95,000 to 100,000 clones, roughly 92% being singletons. This chain joins TRBV13 and TRBJ1-1; 10 nucleotides line up with TRBD1. The sample taken for sequencing was peripheral blood. The clonotype was recovered from a man over 45 with active COVID-19. The CDR3 DNA follows: TGTGCCAGCAGCTTAGGGGGGACAGGGGTGACTGAAGCTTTCTTT. Its protein product is CASSLGGTGVTEAFF.